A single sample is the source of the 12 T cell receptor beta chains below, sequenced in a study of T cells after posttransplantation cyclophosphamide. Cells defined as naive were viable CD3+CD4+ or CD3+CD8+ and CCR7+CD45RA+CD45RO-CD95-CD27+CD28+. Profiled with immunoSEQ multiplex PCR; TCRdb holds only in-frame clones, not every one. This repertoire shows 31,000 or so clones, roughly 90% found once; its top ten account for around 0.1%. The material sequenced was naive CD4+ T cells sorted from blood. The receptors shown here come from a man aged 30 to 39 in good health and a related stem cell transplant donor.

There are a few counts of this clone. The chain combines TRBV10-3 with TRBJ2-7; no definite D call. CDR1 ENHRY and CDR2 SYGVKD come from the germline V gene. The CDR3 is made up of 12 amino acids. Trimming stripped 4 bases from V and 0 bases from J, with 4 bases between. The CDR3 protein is CAISGHSYEQYF. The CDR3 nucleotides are TGTGCCATCAGTGGACACTCCTACGAGCAGTACTTC.

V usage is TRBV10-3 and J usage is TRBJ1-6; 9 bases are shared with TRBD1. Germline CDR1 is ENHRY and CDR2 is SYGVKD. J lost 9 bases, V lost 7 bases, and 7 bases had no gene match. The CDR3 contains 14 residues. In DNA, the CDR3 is TGTGCCATCACGGGTGACAGGGGGACTTCACCCCTCCACTTT. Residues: CAITGDRGTSPLHF.

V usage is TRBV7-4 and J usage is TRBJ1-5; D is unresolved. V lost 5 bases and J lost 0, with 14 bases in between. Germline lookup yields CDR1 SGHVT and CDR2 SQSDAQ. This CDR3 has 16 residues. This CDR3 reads CASSLPRCYSNQPQHF. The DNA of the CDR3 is TGTGCCAGCAGCCTCCCCAGGTGCTATAGCAATCAGCCCCAGCATTTT.

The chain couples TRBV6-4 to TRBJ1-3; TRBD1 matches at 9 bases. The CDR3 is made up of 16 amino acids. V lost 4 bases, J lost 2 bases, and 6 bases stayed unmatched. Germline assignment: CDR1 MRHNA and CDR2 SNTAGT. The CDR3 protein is CASSVRQGDPGNTIYF. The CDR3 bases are TGTGCCAGCAGTGTCAGACAGGGGGACCCTGGAAACACCATATATTTT.

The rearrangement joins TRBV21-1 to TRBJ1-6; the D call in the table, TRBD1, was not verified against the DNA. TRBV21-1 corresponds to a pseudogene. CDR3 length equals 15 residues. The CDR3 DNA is TGTGCCAGCAGCAAAACGCCAGTAAATAATTCACCCCTCCACTTT. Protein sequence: CASSKTPVNNSPLHF.

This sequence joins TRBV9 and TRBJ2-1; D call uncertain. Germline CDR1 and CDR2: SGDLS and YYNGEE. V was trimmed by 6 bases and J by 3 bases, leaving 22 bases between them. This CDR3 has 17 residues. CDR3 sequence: CASTLTQGGSIYNEQFF. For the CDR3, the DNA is TGTGCCAGCACCTTAACCCAAGGCGGATCCATCTACAATGAGCAGTTCTTC.

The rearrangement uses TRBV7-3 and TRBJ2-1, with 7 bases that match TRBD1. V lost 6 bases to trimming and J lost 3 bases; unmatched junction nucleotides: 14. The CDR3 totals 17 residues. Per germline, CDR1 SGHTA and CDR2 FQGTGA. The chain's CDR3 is CASSQNRGGRIYNEQFF. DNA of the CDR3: TGTGCCAGCAGTCAAAACCGAGGGGGCCGTATCTACAATGAGCAGTTCTTC. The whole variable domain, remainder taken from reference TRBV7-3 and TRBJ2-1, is GAGVSQTPSNKVTEKGKYVELRCDPISGHTALYWYRQSLGQGPEFLIYFQGTGAADDSGLPNDRFFAVRPEGSVSTLKIQRTERGDSAVYLCASSQNRGGRIYNEQFFGPGTRLTVL.

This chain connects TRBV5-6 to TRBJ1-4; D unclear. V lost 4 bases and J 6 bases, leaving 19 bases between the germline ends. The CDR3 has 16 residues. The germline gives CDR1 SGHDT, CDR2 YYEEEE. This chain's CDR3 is CASSPRKGRPYEKLFF. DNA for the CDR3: TGTGCCAGCAGCCCCCGTAAAGGGAGACCATATGAAAAACTGTTTTTT.

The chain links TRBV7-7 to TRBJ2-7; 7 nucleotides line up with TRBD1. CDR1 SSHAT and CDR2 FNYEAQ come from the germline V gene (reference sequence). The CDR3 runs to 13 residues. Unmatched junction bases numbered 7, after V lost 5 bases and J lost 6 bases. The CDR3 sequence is CASSPRGGLEQYF. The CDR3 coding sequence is TGTGCCAGCAGCCCCCGAGGGGGCCTCGAGCAGTACTTC.

The CDR3 DNA reads TGCGCCAGCAGTCAGAAAATAACGGGGAGCTCCTACGAGCAGTACTTC. It codes for CASSQKITGSSYEQYF. The rearrangement links TRBV23-1 to TRBJ2-7; TRBD2 is a possible D gene (5 bases). TRBV23-1 carries the ORF label, with uncertain function. With 3 bases removed from V and 0 bases from J, the gap between germline ends came to 15 bases. CDR3 length: 16 residues.

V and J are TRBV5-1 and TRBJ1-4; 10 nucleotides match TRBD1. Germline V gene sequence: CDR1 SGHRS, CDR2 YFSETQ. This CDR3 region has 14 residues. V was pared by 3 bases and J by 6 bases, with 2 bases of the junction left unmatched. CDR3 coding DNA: TGCGCCAGCAGCTGGGGGACAGGGGATGAAAAACTGTTTTTT. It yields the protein CASSWGTGDEKLFF.

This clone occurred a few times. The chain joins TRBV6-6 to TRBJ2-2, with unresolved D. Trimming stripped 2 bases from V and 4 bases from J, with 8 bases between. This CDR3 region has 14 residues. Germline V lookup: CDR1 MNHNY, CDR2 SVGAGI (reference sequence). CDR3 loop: CASSYSEATGELFF. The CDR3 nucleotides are TGTGCCAGCAGTTACAGCGAGGCCACCGGGGAGCTGTTTTTT.